The 13 T cell receptor beta chains in this list originate from one sample, sequenced in a study of response to subunit inactivated influenza vaccine. TCRdb re-called the RT-PCR reads with MiXCR, one entry per CDR3 protein. This sample has around 790,000 distinct CDR3 sequences, with 21% found just once. Sequenced material: PBMCs from blood, taken approximately 5 days after vaccination. These receptors were collected from a man in his forties or fifties who received an inactivated influenza vaccine.

This clonotype was seen more than once but under ten times. The chain recombines TRBV4-3 with TRBJ1-4; tentative D call: TRBD1 (5 bases). CDR1 is LGHNA, CDR2 YSLEER, per germline. V dropped 1 base and J dropped 8 bases, with 14 bases sitting between them. CDR3 size: 15 residues. CDR3 sequence reads: CASSQGEGLGEKLFF. CDR3 coding DNA: TGCGCCAGCAGCCAAGGAGAGGGGTTGGGGGAAAAACTGTTTTTT.

The J gene is TRBJ2-2, the V gene TRBV20-1, with 10 bases fitting TRBD1. V was pared by 6 bases and J by 6 bases, with 7 bases of the junction left unmatched. Per the germline V gene, CDR1 is DFQATT and CDR2 is SNEGSKA (reference sequence). The CDR3 sequence is 14 residues long. The CDR3 bases are TGCAGTGCCCCGACAGGGGGCGCCGCCGGGGAGCTGTTTTTT. Translated: CSAPTGGAAGELFF.

This clonotype was seen only a few times. J is TRBJ2-3 and V is TRBV6-2 or TRBV6-3; D is unresolved. Between the trimmed V and J ends, which lost 7 bases and 6 bases, there was a span of 14 bases. The CDR3 runs to 13 residues. Germline values: CDR1 MNHEY, CDR2 SVGEGT. CDR3 region: CASIPSHTDTQYF. Written as DNA, the CDR3 is TGTGCCAGCATTCCCTCGCACACGGATACGCAGTATTTT.

The V call is TRBV7-3, the J call TRBJ2-1; 13 bases line up with TRBD2. The germline CDR1 and CDR2 sequences are SGHTA and FQGTGA. The CDR3 runs to 18 residues. V was pared by 5 bases and J by 4 bases, with 11 bases of the junction left unmatched. Here the CDR3 reads CASSPTPGLAGKYNEQFF. Here the CDR3 DNA reads TGTGCCAGCAGCCCAACCCCGGGACTAGCGGGAAAATACAATGAGCAGTTCTTC.

The CDR3 region is CASSKGTGNGYTF. In nucleotides, the CDR3 is TGTGCCAGCAGCAAAGGGACAGGGAATGGCTACACCTTC. V is TRBV28 and J is TRBJ1-2; TRBD1 agrees at 9 bases. V trimming: 6 bases; J trimming: 6 bases; junction bases outside the gene matches: 5. This CDR3 is built from 13 residues. Looked up from germline, CDR1 is MDHEN and CDR2 is SYDVKM.

This clonotype was picked up a small number of times. The chain uses TRBV7-9 and TRBJ2-7; 9 bases line up with TRBD1. This CDR3 region has 16 residues. The germline gives CDR1 SEHNR, CDR2 FQNEAQ (reference sequence). Losses at the gene ends were 2 bases for V and 6 bases for J; bases not matched to a gene: 11. CDR3 residues: CASSLPGTGSPIEQYF. CDR3 in DNA: TGTGCCAGCAGCTTACCAGGGACAGGGTCCCCTATCGAGCAGTACTTC.

There are a few counts of this clonotype. The chain has TRBV5-1 and TRBJ2-2; D unclear. CDR3 length equals 15 residues. Germline assignment: CDR1 SGHRS and CDR2 YFSETQ. Trimming took off 5 bases at V and 4 bases at J, with 15 bases between the two ends. CDR3 in DNA: TGCGCCAGCAGACACGACCCGGGCCCCACCGGGGAGCTGTTTTTT. Protein sequence: CASRHDPGPTGELFF.

The J gene is TRBJ1-1, the V gene TRBV7-9, with D perhaps matching TRBD1 (6 bases). Trimming pared 4 bases from V and 7 bases from J, leaving 16 bases between. Germline CDR1 is SEHNR and CDR2 is FQNEAQ (reference sequence). This CDR3 has 14 amino acids. CDR3 DNA sequence: TGTGCCAGCAGCTCATTGGGGGCCAGGGATGAAGCTTTCTTT. Translation gives CASSSLGARDEAFF.

A few counts support this clonotype. This sequence joins TRBV11-2 and TRBJ1-2; D call uncertain. The CDR3 has 13 residues. Trimming cost V 5 bases and J 8 bases, with 15 bases left between them. The V gene's germline CDR1 is SGHAT and CDR2 FQNNGV. CDR3 protein: CASSPDRQWGYTF. CDR3 nucleotides: TGTGCCAGCAGCCCGGACCGCCAATGGGGCTACACCTTC.

The rearrangement joins TRBV12-3 or TRBV12-4 to TRBJ2-2, with 10 bases aligning to TRBD1. The CDR3 runs 17 residues. J was trimmed by 4 bases and V by 3 bases; bases with no gene match: 8. The CDR3 DNA reads as TGTGCCAGCAGTTTGTATGGACAGGGGGGGACCACCGGGGAGCTGTTTTTT. Amino acid sequence: CASSLYGQGGTTGELFF.

This clonotype was seen many times. V gene TRBV7-6 combines with J gene TRBJ2-7; TRBD1 matches 9 bases. V trimming: 2 bases; J trimming: 6 bases; junction bases outside the gene matches: 5. CDR1 and CDR2 from the germline V gene are SGHVS and FNYEAQ. The CDR3 spans 14 residues. For the CDR3, the DNA is TGTGCCAGCAGCTTACTAGGGACAGGGCCCGAGCAGTACTTC. Translating gives CASSLLGTGPEQYF.

This clonotype appeared a few times. The chain has TRBV28 and TRBJ2-3, with D perhaps being TRBD1 or TRBD2 (5 bases each). Germline assignment: CDR1 MDHEN and CDR2 SYDVKM. V was pared by 6 bases and J by 2 bases, with 12 bases between. This CDR3 is 14 amino acids long. CDR3 amino acids: CASREGKHTDTQYF. The CDR3 nucleotides are TGTGCCAGCAGAGAGGGGAAACACACAGATACGCAGTATTTT.

CDR3 amino acids: CASSLAGYEAFF. CDR3 sequence (DNA): TGTGCCAGCAGCTTAGCGGGCTATGAAGCTTTCTTT. The chain carries TRBV7-2 and TRBJ1-1; D is unresolved. Per the germline V gene, CDR1 is SGHTA and CDR2 is FQGNSA. Trimming took off 0 bases at V and 7 bases at J, with 6 bases between the two ends. This CDR3 is 12 amino acids long.